These 32 T cell receptor beta chains were sequenced from one sample in a study of T cell clones after liver transplantation. This table comes from immunoSEQ multiplex PCR, and its TCRdb copy is limited to in-frame clones, with some not included. The top ten clones hold 20% to 30% of a sample with approximately 22,000 clones, 90% to 95% of them seen once. The sample in question was CD8+ T cells from blood, obtained less than 27 months after liver transplant. The receptors stem from a human patient who received a liver transplant. The graft donor may account for some of the T cells.

The rearrangement links TRBV4-2 to TRBJ2-4, with 8 nucleotides matching TRBD2. The J segment lost 9 bases and the V segment lost 2 bases, leaving 15 bases of the junction unmatched. Germline CDR1 and CDR2: LGHNA and YNFKEQ. This CDR3 has 17 amino acids. The CDR3 DNA reads as TGTGCCAGCAGCCAAACTCAGCGGGGTCTGGCGGGGGGCATTCAGTACTTC. Translated, it gives CASSQTQRGLAGGIQYF.

V and J are TRBV11-2 and TRBJ2-7; unclear D gene. The germline gives CDR1 SGHAT, CDR2 FQNNGV. The V and J ends lost 6 bases and 5 bases respectively, with 11 bases between them. CDR3 length equals 12 residues. The CDR3: CASSFSLNEQYF. As DNA, the CDR3 is TGTGCCAGCAGTTTCTCCCTCAACGAGCAGTACTTC. The variable domain in full, with the rest retrieved from reference TRBV11-2 and TRBJ2-7, is EAGVAQSPRYKIIEKRQSVAFWCNPISGHATLYWYQQILGQGPKLLIQFQNNGVVDDSQLPKDRFSAERLKGVDSTLKIQPAKLEDSAVYLCASSFSLNEQYFGPGTRLTVT.

V usage is TRBV5-4 and J usage is TRBJ2-1, with a possible D match to TRBD2 (6 bases). The germline CDR1 and CDR2 sequences are SGHNT and YYREEE (reference sequence). The V end lost 4 bases, the J end lost 7 bases, and 9 bases lay between the germline ends. The CDR3 has 12 residues. The CDR3 DNA reads as TGTGCCAGCAGCGAGACTAGGAATGAGCAGTTCTTC. Residues: CASSETRNEQFF.

The rearrangement uses TRBV11-2 and TRBJ2-7; D possibly corresponds to TRBD2 (6 bases). The V end lost 8 bases, the J end lost 6 bases, and 17 bases lay between the germline ends. CDR1 is SGHAT, CDR2 FQNNGV, per germline. The CDR3 covers 13 residues. CDR3 in amino acids: CASGGWGLFEQYF. The CDR3 DNA sequence: TGTGCCAGCGGCGGATGGGGACTCTTCGAGCAGTACTTC.

V is TRBV27 and J is TRBJ2-7; TRBD1 aligns across 8 bases. The CDR3 runs 13 residues. The V segment lost 2 bases and the J segment 3 bases; nucleotides outside the gene matches: 0. CDR1 is MNHEY, CDR2 SMNVEV, per germline (reference sequence). The CDR3 protein is CASSLDRGYEQYF. The CDR3 region has the DNA TGTGCCAGCAGTTTAGACAGGGGCTACGAGCAGTACTTC.

The rearrangement joins TRBV9 to TRBJ2-3; possibly TRBD1 for D (5 bases). V lost 7 bases to trimming and J lost 4 bases, with 19 bases between them. This CDR3 region has 15 residues. Germline V gene lookup returns CDR1 SGDLS and CDR2 YYNGEE. This CDR3 reads CASLLLQVLADTQYF. CDR3 nucleotide sequence: TGTGCCAGCCTTCTCCTACAGGTTTTGGCAGATACGCAGTATTTT.

The chain recombines TRBV4-1 with TRBJ2-5; no reliable D call. CDR1 is MGHRA, CDR2 YSYEKL, per germline. This CDR3 contains 13 residues. Trimming stripped 1 base from V and 5 bases from J, with 8 bases between. The CDR3 reads CASSQVIQETQYF. Here the CDR3 DNA reads TGCGCCAGCAGCCAAGTAATTCAGGAGACCCAGTACTTC.

This chain connects TRBV9 to TRBJ2-3; unclear D gene. The CDR3 covers 12 residues. The ends were cut back, 0 bases at V and 4 bases at J, with 3 bases in the middle. The germline gives CDR1 SGDLS, CDR2 YYNGEE. DNA for the CDR3: TGTGCCAGCAGCGTAGGCGCAGATACGCAGTATTTT. It yields the protein CASSVGADTQYF.

This chain connects TRBV7-9 to TRBJ1-1; TRBD1 might be the D (5 bases). V lost 5 bases to trimming and J lost 3 bases, with 13 bases between them. The CDR3 consists of 14 residues. Germline lookup yields CDR1 SEHNR and CDR2 FQNEAQ (reference sequence). The CDR3 is CASSGRGRDTEAFF. For the CDR3, the DNA is TGTGCCAGCAGCGGTCGCGGCAGGGACACTGAAGCTTTCTTT.

The chain has TRBV5-6 and TRBJ2-7; no reliable D call. Trimming shortened V by 4 bases and J by 1 base, and 9 bases separated the two germline ends. Germline V lookup: CDR1 SGHDT, CDR2 YYEEEE. The CDR3 contains 13 residues. This chain's CDR3 is CASSQTGSYEQYF. The CDR3 DNA follows: TGTGCCAGCAGCCAAACGGGTTCCTACGAGCAGTACTTC. Complete variable domain (other parts from reference TRBV5-6 and TRBJ2-7): DAGVTQSPTHLIKTRGQQVTLRCSPKSGHDTVSWYQQALGQGPQFIFQYYEEEERQRGNFPDRFSGHQFPNYSSELNVNALLLGDSALYLCASSQTGSYEQYFGPGTRLTVT.

This chain uses TRBV29-1 with TRBJ1-5; D might be TRBD1 (6 bases). The CDR3 runs 14 residues. In germline, CDR1 is SQVTM, CDR2 ANQGSEA. The V and J ends lost 3 bases and 3 bases respectively, with 12 bases between them. CDR3 sequence: CSVDGGAPNQPQHF. The CDR3 region has the DNA TGCAGCGTTGATGGGGGGGCCCCCAATCAGCCCCAGCATTTT.

The chain couples TRBV7-3 to TRBJ2-3; D perhaps matches TRBD2 (6 bases). The ends were cut back, 4 bases at V and 4 bases at J, with 12 bases in the middle. Germline V CDR1 and CDR2: SGHTA, FQGTGA. The CDR3 sequence is 14 residues long. The CDR3 spells CASSSGVPPDTQYF. The CDR3 DNA reads as TGTGCCAGCAGCTCGGGGGTCCCCCCAGATACGCAGTATTTT.

The gene calls are TRBV28 and TRBJ2-1; the D is unclear. This CDR3 has 16 residues. Trimming stripped 4 bases from V and 0 bases from J, with 13 bases between. Germline CDR1 and CDR2: MDHEN and SYDVKM. The CDR3, as DNA: TGTGCCAGCAGTTCCCACGACTCAAGCTCCTACAATGAGCAGTTCTTC. Amino acid sequence: CASSSHDSSSYNEQFF.

The genes are TRBV2 and TRBJ1-3, with 12 bases that match TRBD2. The J call is in doubt because the DNA end fits TRBJ2-2 better. The CDR3 is made up of 16 amino acids. The germline CDR1 and CDR2 sequences are SNHLY and FYNNEI. This CDR3 reads CASSVAGLAGTGELFF. The CDR3 bases are TGTGCCAGCAGCGTAGCGGGACTAGCGGGCACCGGGGAGCTGTTTTTT.

V is TRBV7-9 and J is TRBJ2-2; D uncertain. From germline, CDR1 is SEHNR and CDR2 FQNEAQ (reference sequence). The CDR3 totals 13 residues. The germline V and J ends were trimmed by 2 bases and 6 bases, with 7 bases remaining between them. The CDR3 DNA is TGTGCCAGCAGCTTACCCCAACCCGGGGAGCTGTTTTTT. Encoded protein: CASSLPQPGELFF.

V is TRBV7-6 and J is TRBJ2-2, with 15 bases lining up with TRBD2. CDR1 is SGHVS, CDR2 FNYEAQ, per germline. CDR3 length: 18 amino acids. The V segment lost 5 bases and the J segment 5 bases; nucleotides outside the gene matches: 9. In DNA form, the CDR3 reads TGTGCCAGCAGCCCCGGACTAGCGGGAGGGCCTGGGACCGGGGAGCTGTTTTTT. This translates into CASSPGLAGGPGTGELFF.

The rearrangement links TRBV5-1 to TRBJ2-5, with 11 bases lining up with TRBD2. Germline CDR1 and CDR2: SGHRS and YFSETQ. The J segment lost 2 bases and the V segment lost 0 bases, leaving 9 bases of the junction unmatched. This CDR3 spans 18 amino acids. Here the CDR3 reads CASSLGTVLAGGQETQYF. CDR3 in DNA: TGCGCCAGCAGCTTGGGTACGGTGCTAGCGGGGGGTCAAGAGACCCAGTACTTC.

The chain recombines TRBV7-9 with TRBJ2-1, with 8 bases matching TRBD2. The CDR3 consists of 13 residues. In germline, CDR1 is SEHNR, CDR2 FQNEAQ (reference sequence). V gave up 5 bases and J gave up 8 bases; unmatched junction bases: 5. CDR3 region: CASSPSGSDEQFF. Written as DNA, the CDR3 is TGTGCCAGCAGCCCCAGCGGGAGCGATGAGCAGTTCTTC.

The chain employs TRBV19 and TRBJ2-7; D is unresolved. CDR1 and CDR2 (germline): LNHDA, SQIVND (reference sequence). With 5 bases removed from V and 1 base from J, the gap between germline ends came to 3 bases. This CDR3 has 11 residues. This chain's CDR3 is CASSGSYEQYF. The CDR3 region has the DNA TGTGCCAGTAGTGGATCCTACGAGCAGTACTTC.

The V gene is TRBV28, the J gene TRBJ2-5; 7 bases are a match to TRBD1. This CDR3 has 14 residues. From germline, CDR1 is MDHEN and CDR2 SYDVKM. With V trimmed by 5 bases and J by 1 base, 4 bases remained unmatched. CDR3 DNA: TGTGCCAGCAGTGTACAGGGGACCCAAGAGACCCAGTACTTC. Translated: CASSVQGTQETQYF.

The chain has TRBV5-6 and TRBJ2-7; 9 bases are shared with TRBD1. CDR1 is SGHDT, CDR2 YYEEEE, per germline. The CDR3 loop spans 14 amino acids. V shed 2 bases and J 5 bases; nucleotides not matched to a gene: 5. Here the CDR3 DNA reads TGTGCCAGCAGCTTCGGGACAGGGACTCACGAGCAGTACTTC. Encoded protein: CASSFGTGTHEQYF. Full variable domain (outside the CDR3, taken from reference TRBV5-6 and TRBJ2-7): DAGVTQSPTHLIKTRGQQVTLRCSPKSGHDTVSWYQQALGQGPQFIFQYYEEEERQRGNFPDRFSGHQFPNYSSELNVNALLLGDSALYLCASSFGTGTHEQYFGPGTRLTVT.

The chain combines TRBV9 with TRBJ1-3; no reliable D call. This CDR3 region has 15 residues. The germline CDR1 and CDR2 sequences are SGDLS and YYNGEE. With 2 bases removed from V and 1 base from J, the gap between germline ends came to 10 bases. The CDR3 here is CASSVAGSSGNTIYF. DNA for the CDR3: TGTGCCAGCAGCGTGGCAGGATCATCTGGAAACACCATATATTTT. The variable domain in full, with the rest retrieved from reference TRBV9 and TRBJ1-3, is DSGVTQTPKHLITATGQRVTLRCSPRSGDLSVYWYQQSLDQGLQFLIQYYNGEERAKGNILERFSAQQFPDLHSELNLSSLELGDSALYFCASSVAGSSGNTIYFGEGSWLTVV.

V usage is TRBV27 and J usage is TRBJ2-1, with 8 positions matching TRBD1. CDR3 length: 14 amino acids. Per the germline V gene, CDR1 is MNHEY and CDR2 is SMNVEV (reference sequence). Losses at the gene ends were 5 bases for V and 7 bases for J; bases not matched to a gene: 7. The DNA for the CDR3 is TGTGCCAGCAGTGCCCCGGACAGGGAGAATGAGCAGTTCTTC. It encodes CASSAPDRENEQFF.

The chain has TRBV11-2 and TRBJ2-7, with 11 bases aligning to TRBD2. Germline lookup yields CDR1 SGHAT and CDR2 FQNNGV. J lost 6 bases, V lost 1 base, and 11 bases had no gene match. The CDR3 has 17 residues. The CDR3 protein is CASSLVLGASGRLEQYF. CDR3 DNA: TGTGCCAGCAGCTTAGTTCTAGGGGCTAGCGGGAGGCTCGAGCAGTACTTC.

The chain recombines TRBV7-5 with TRBJ2-7; the table's D gene call, TRBD2, was not cross checked with the DNA. TRBV7-5 is listed as a pseudogene. The CDR3 spans 13 residues. The CDR3 DNA reads TGTGCCAGAAGCCCACTAGCGTCTTACGAGCAGTACTTC. Amino acid sequence: CARSPLASYEQYF.

The chain uses TRBV27 and TRBJ2-7; no reliable D call. Germline V gene sequence: CDR1 MNHEY, CDR2 SMNVEV (reference sequence). The CDR3 contains 14 residues. Trimming removed 6 bases at V and 2 bases at J, with 14 bases between. The CDR3 nucleotides are TGTGCCAGCAGCGCCCGTAGGTCCGCCTACGAGCAGTACTTC. Its protein is CASSARRSAYEQYF.

There are a few counts of this clone. The chain carries TRBV27 and TRBJ1-1; no reliable D call. V gave up 2 bases and J gave up 0 bases, with 10 bases separating them. Germline assignment: CDR1 MNHEY and CDR2 SMNVEV (reference sequence). This CDR3 region has 15 residues. The CDR3 region has the DNA TGTGCCAGCAGTTTAGTGGGGTTTATGAACACTGAAGCTTTCTTT. Translating it yields CASSLVGFMNTEAFF.

This chain joins TRBV18 and TRBJ2-4; the match to TRBD1 covers 8 bases. V lost 2 bases and J lost 0; bases outside the gene matches: 12. Germline V gene sequence: CDR1 KGHSH, CDR2 LQKENI. This CDR3 comprises 19 residues. The DNA of the CDR3 is TGTGCCAGCTCACCAGATAGGACAGGGTCGCACTTAGCCAAAAACATTCAGTACTTC. It yields the protein CASSPDRTGSHLAKNIQYF.

This chain joins TRBV6-1 and TRBJ2-3; TRBD1 might be the D (6 bases). The germline V gene encodes CDR1 MNHNS and CDR2 SASEGT. Trimming took off 3 bases at V and 4 bases at J, with 17 bases between the two ends. This CDR3 is 16 amino acids long. The CDR3 protein is CASSDWGRNIADTQYF. Written as DNA, the CDR3 is TGTGCCAGCAGTGACTGGGGGCGTAATATCGCAGATACGCAGTATTTT.

The chain carries TRBV4-1 and TRBJ2-7; the match to TRBD1 covers 9 bases. The germline V gene has CDR1 MGHRA and CDR2 YSYEKL. With V trimmed by 4 bases and J by 5 bases, 6 bases remained unmatched. This CDR3 has 14 residues. DNA for the CDR3: TGCGCCAGCAGCCCCCGGGACAGGGTCCACGAGCAGTACTTC. This translates into CASSPRDRVHEQYF.

This CDR3 reads CASSVAAGVGADTQYF. The CDR3 nucleotides read TGTGCCAGCAGCGTAGCGGCGGGAGTGGGGGCAGATACGCAGTATTTT. J is TRBJ2-3 and V is TRBV9; TRBD2 matches at 7 bases. The J segment lost 4 bases and the V segment lost 0 bases, leaving 8 bases of the junction unmatched. The CDR3 runs to 16 residues. Germline CDR1 is SGDLS and CDR2 is YYNGEE. Full variable domain (remainder filled in from reference TRBV9 and TRBJ2-3): DSGVTQTPKHLITATGQRVTLRCSPRSGDLSVYWYQQSLDQGLQFLIQYYNGEERAKGNILERFSAQQFPDLHSELNLSSLELGDSALYFCASSVAAGVGADTQYFGPGTRLTVL.

J is TRBJ1-4 and V is TRBV30, with 8 bases lining up with TRBD1. Germline V gene data show CDR1 as GTSNPN and CDR2 as SVGIG (reference sequence). This CDR3 is built from 15 residues. V lost 3 bases and J lost 7; bases outside the gene matches: 10. CDR3 in amino acids: CAWSLDRERGEKLFF. CDR3 nucleotide sequence: TGTGCCTGGAGCCTGGACAGGGAAAGAGGTGAAAAACTGTTTTTT. The complete variable domain, with remaining parts taken from reference TRBV30 and TRBJ1-4, reads SQTIHQWPATLVQPVGSPLSLECTVEGTSNPNLYWYRQAAGRGLQLLFYSVGIGQISSEVPQNLSASRPQDRQFILSSKKLLLSDSGFYLCAWSLDRERGEKLFFGSGTQLSVL.